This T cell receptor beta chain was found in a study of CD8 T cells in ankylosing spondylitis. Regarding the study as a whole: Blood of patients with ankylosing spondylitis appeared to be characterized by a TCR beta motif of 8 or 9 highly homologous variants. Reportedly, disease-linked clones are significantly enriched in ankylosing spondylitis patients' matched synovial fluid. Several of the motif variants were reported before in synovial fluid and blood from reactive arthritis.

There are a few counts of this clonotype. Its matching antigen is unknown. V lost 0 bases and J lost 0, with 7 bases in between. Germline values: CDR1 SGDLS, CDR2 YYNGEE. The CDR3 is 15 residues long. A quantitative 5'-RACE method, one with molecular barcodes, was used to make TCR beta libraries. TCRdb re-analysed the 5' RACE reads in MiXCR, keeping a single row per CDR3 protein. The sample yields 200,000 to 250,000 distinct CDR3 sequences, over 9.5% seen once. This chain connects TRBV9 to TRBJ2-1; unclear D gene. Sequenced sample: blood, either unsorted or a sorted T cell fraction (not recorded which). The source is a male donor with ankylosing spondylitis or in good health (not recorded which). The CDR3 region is CASSVALSSYNEQFF. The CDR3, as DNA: TGTGCCAGCAGCGTAGCCCTAAGCTCCTACAATGAGCAGTTCTTC. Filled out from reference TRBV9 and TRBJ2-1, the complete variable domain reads DSGVTQTPKHLITATGQRVTLRCSPRSGDLSVYWYQQSLDQGLQFLIQYYNGEERAKGNILERFSAQQFPDLHSELNLSSLELGDSALYFCASSVALSSYNEQFFGPGTRLTVL.